A single sample is the source of the 23 T cell receptor delta chains below, sequenced in a study of gamma-delta T cells after stem cell transplantation. TCRdb reanalysed the RT-PCR reads via CATT. The sample records more than 2,000 delta-chain clones, approximately 3% being singletons. The specimen was gamma-delta T cells. The receptors derive from a human donor. It is not recorded whose cells these are; they may come from a transplant donor.

Of note for this clone: TCRdb lists the protein of a much larger clone for this DNA, which differs at residue 14, so this is likely a read error; the protein given here is translated from the DNA itself. The chain couples TRDV2 to TRDJ1; the match to TRDD3 covers 10 bases. In germline, CDR1 is GEAIGNYY, CDR2 EKD. The CDR3 runs 18 residues. The CDR3: CACDTLHRTGGSTGKLIF. As DNA, the CDR3 is TGTGCCTGTGACACCCTCCACCGTACTGGGGGATCCACCGGTAAACTCATCTTT.

In this sample, this clone turned up a few times. A far larger clone is one nucleotide away, so this likely arose from a read error. Other DNA variants within this sample encode the same CDR3. The chain has TRDV2 and TRDJ1; 8 bases agree with TRDD3. CDR3 length: 18 residues. CDR1 is GEAIGNYY, CDR2 EKD, per germline. The chain's CDR3 is CACDTAGGHAEYTDKLIF. In DNA, the CDR3 is TGTGCCTGTGACACCGCTGGGGGACACGCCGAGTACACCGATAAACTCATTTTT.

This clone has a handful of counts. With a far larger clone one base away, a read error is the likely cause. The chain couples TRDV2 to TRDJ3; tentatively, D is TRDD3 (6 bases). This CDR3 contains 19 residues. In germline, CDR1 is GEAIGNYY, CDR2 EKD. Trimming pared 0 bases from V and 0 bases from J, leaving 14 bases between. The CDR3 region has the DNA TGTGCCTGTGACACCGTGGGGGGTACACTCTCCTGGGACACCCGACAGATGTTTTTC. It codes for CACDTVGGTLSWDTRQMFF.

This clone was observed a handful of times. It is likely a read error: a sequence one base away is far more abundant. The same CDR3 arises from other DNA sequences in this sample as well. The rearrangement joins TRDV2 to TRDJ1, with 7 bases aligning to TRDD3. Germline V gene sequence: CDR1 GEAIGNYY, CDR2 EKD. The length of the CDR3 is 17 residues. This CDR3 reads CACDSLLGVHYTDKLIF. Here the CDR3 DNA reads TGTGCCTGTGACTCCCTTCTGGGGGTCCACTACACTGATAAACTCATCTTT.

Of note for this clone: One end of the junction is discordant with germline, which a read error may explain. The chain is built from TRDV2 and TRDJ3; 10 nucleotides match TRDD3. Looked up from germline, CDR1 is GEAIGNYY and CDR2 is EKD. The CDR3 has 20 amino acids. The CDR3 DNA is TGTGCCTGTGACACCGTACTGGGGGATGACAGCTCCTGTGACACCCGACCGATGTTTTTC. It is translated as CACDTVLGDDSSCDTRPMFF.

About this clone: The TCRdb record carries a much larger clone's protein, which differs from this DNA's translation at residue 5; a read error is the likely cause, and the protein listed here is the DNA translation. The chain is built from TRDV2 and TRDJ1, with 13 bases matching TRDD3. V lost 3 bases to trimming and J lost 0 bases; unmatched junction nucleotides: 9. Per the germline V gene, CDR1 is GEAIGNYY and CDR2 is EKD. The CDR3 has 18 residues. As DNA, the CDR3 is TGTGCCTGTGACGCCCTTACTGGGGGATACGCGTACACCGATAAACTCATCTTT. Its translation: CACDALTGGYAYTDKLIF.

Comment on this clone: The protein in TCRdb stems from a much larger clone and differs at residue 4 from this DNA's translation, likely a read error; here the protein is translated from the DNA. This sequence joins TRDV2 and TRDJ1; the D gene is possibly TRDD3 (5 bases). This CDR3 comprises 17 residues. Germline V gene sequence: CDR1 GEAIGNYY, CDR2 EKD. The CDR3 nucleotides read TGTGCCTGTGGCACCGTATCCTCGGAGGAGGGGGCCGATAAACTCATCTTT. This sequence encodes CACGTVSSEEGADKLIF.

This clone was detected a few times. This rearrangement joins TRDV2 to TRDJ1; 8 nucleotides agree with TRDD3. This CDR3 comprises 17 residues. With V trimmed by 3 bases and J by 0 bases, 11 bases remained unmatched. Germline V gene lookup returns CDR1 GEAIGNYY and CDR2 EKD. The CDR3 nucleotides read TGTGCCTGTGACCCCGTACTGGGGGCTCAGTACACCGATAAACTCATCTTT. Residues: CACDPVLGAQYTDKLIF.

Comments on this clone: Being one base from a much bigger clone, this may be a read error. This sample includes further DNA sequences coding for the same CDR3. The gene calls are TRDV2 and TRDJ1; 11 positions agree with TRDD3. Germline CDR1 GEAIGNYY, CDR2 EKD. CDR3 size: 22 residues. The junction had 24 bases not matched to a gene; V was cut back by 0 bases and J by 4 bases. In DNA, the CDR3 is TGTGCCTGTGACACCGTTCGTCCACCCGACCGGTCTCTGGGGGATACCGTCGATAAACTCATCTTT. Its translation is CACDTVRPPDRSLGDTVDKLIF.

This clone is classed as hyperexpanded. The same CDR3 also results from other DNA sequences found in this sample. The chain couples TRDV2 to TRDJ1; TRDD3 agrees at 11 bases. This CDR3 region has 18 residues. The V and J ends lost 0 bases and 2 bases, in that order; junction bases with no gene match: 10. The germline V gene has CDR1 GEAIGNYY and CDR2 EKD. CDR3 sequence: CACDTVDGGYAGTDKLIF. CDR3 in DNA: TGTGCCTGTGACACCGTTGATGGGGGATACGCAGGGACCGATAAACTCATCTTT.

This clone counts as large. V usage is TRDV2 and J usage is TRDJ1; 10 bases agree with TRDD3. Germline CDR1 and CDR2: GEAIGNYY and EKD. This CDR3 has 16 amino acids. V lost 2 bases to trimming and J lost 0 bases; unmatched junction nucleotides: 5. The CDR3 DNA follows: TGTGCCTGTGACAGTTTACTGGGGGATCACACCGATAAACTCATCTTT. It translates to CACDSLLGDHTDKLIF.

V gene TRDV2 combines with J gene TRDJ1, with 8 bases aligning to TRDD3. Germline CDR1 reads GEAIGNYY; CDR2 reads EKD. This CDR3 spans 14 amino acids. J lost 5 bases, V lost 6 bases, and 10 bases had no gene match. The CDR3 nucleotides are TGTGCCTGTTCATCCTGGGGGACAAAGGATAAACTCATCTTT. It encodes CACSSWGTKDKLIF.

In this sample, this clone turned up a few times. The protein in TCRdb stems from a much larger clone and differs at residue 10 from this DNA's translation, likely a read error; here the protein is translated from the DNA. The V call is TRDV2, the J call TRDJ1; possible D gene TRDD3, 6 bases. The CDR3 has 19 amino acids. Trimming removed 3 bases from V and 3 bases from J, with 28 bases in between. Germline values: CDR1 GEAIGNYY, CDR2 EKD. CDR3 in amino acids: CACDAVRTGRYGWADKLIF. As DNA, the CDR3 is TGTGCCTGTGACGCGGTCCGTACTGGGAGATACGGTTGGGCCGATAAACTCATCTTT.

This clone has more than one count but fewer than ten. TCRdb's protein, taken from a much larger clone, differs from this DNA's translation at residue 4, likely owing to a read error; the protein displayed comes from the DNA. The chain couples TRDV2 to TRDJ1, with TRDD3 matching over 7 bases. The V and J ends lost 5 bases and 0 bases, in that order; junction bases with no gene match: 11. CDR1 is GEAIGNYY and CDR2 is EKD in the germline V gene. There are 16 residues in the CDR3. The CDR3 DNA is TGTGCCTGTGGAGGTTTGGAGCTGGGGGACACCGATAAACTCATCTTT. It yields the protein CACGGLELGDTDKLIF.

Only a few counts were recorded for this clone. CDR3 residues: CACDILGYESDKLIF. The CDR3 DNA is TGTGCCTGTGACATACTGGGATACGAGTCCGATAAACTCATCTTT. The V and J genes are TRDV2 and TRDJ1; 8 bases align to TRDD3. Per germline, CDR1 GEAIGNYY and CDR2 EKD. The CDR3 covers 15 residues. V lost 2 bases, J lost 3 bases, and 7 bases stayed unmatched.

This clone has just a few counts. The protein held in TCRdb is that of a much larger clone and does not match this DNA's translation at residue 12, likely because of a read error; the protein shown is translated from the DNA. The rearrangement uses TRDV2 and TRDJ1; 12 nucleotides line up with TRDD3. This CDR3 is 18 amino acids long. Trimming at V came to 3 bases and at J to 2 bases, leaving 12 bases not matched to a gene. From germline, CDR1 is GEAIGNYY and CDR2 EKD. Here the CDR3 reads CACDPVWTGGYSTDKLIF. The DNA of the CDR3 is TGTGCCTGTGACCCGGTTTGGACTGGGGGATACTCGACCGATAAACTCATCTTT.

A note on this clone: TCRdb shows a much larger clone's protein in place of this DNA's translation, and the two differ at residue 5, likely through a read error; the protein shown is translated from the DNA. V gene TRDV2 combines with J gene TRDJ1, with TRDD3 matching 11 bases. The CDR3 is 15 residues long. Germline V gives CDR1 GEAIGNYY, CDR2 EKD. J gave up 2 bases and V 3 bases, and 4 bases lay outside the gene matches. The chain's CDR3 is CACDPLGDTTDKLIF. The CDR3 DNA follows: TGTGCCTGTGACCCCCTGGGGGATACAACCGATAAACTCATCTTT.

This clone came up a few times. This is likely an artifact of a read error, given a far larger clone one base away. Distinct nucleotide sequences in the sample also encode this CDR3. The CDR3 spells CACDTVSGLGDTFPLGTDKLIF. CDR3 coding DNA: TGTGCCTGTGACACCGTATCGGGACTGGGGGATACGTTCCCCCTAGGCACCGATAAACTCATCTTT. The V call is TRDV2, the J call TRDJ1, with 13 bases that match TRDD3. CDR3 length: 22 amino acids. V shed 0 bases, J shed 1 base, and the junction held 19 bases outside the gene matches. Germline V gene lookup returns CDR1 GEAIGNYY and CDR2 EKD.

Only a few counts were recorded for this clone. TCRdb's protein for this DNA is that of a much larger clone and differs from the translation at residue 10, likely a read error; the protein shown is the DNA translation. The V call is TRDV2, the J call TRDJ1; 8 nucleotides match TRDD3. CDR1 GEAIGNYY and CDR2 EKD come from the germline V gene. This CDR3 has 14 amino acids. Trimming took 4 bases from V and 10 from J; bases not matched to a gene: 13. The CDR3 bases are TGTGCCTGTGATAGTATACTGGGGGTCCTGAGACTCATCTTT. This gives the protein CACDSILGVLRLIF.

The V gene is TRDV2, the J gene TRDJ3; 12 positions match TRDD3. CDR1 is GEAIGNYY, CDR2 EKD, per germline. Germline trimming cut 0 bases from V and 0 bases from J; bases unmatched to any gene: 5. The CDR3 has 20 amino acids. CDR3 residues: CACDTVLGDTLSWDTRQMFF. CDR3 sequence (DNA): TGTGCCTGTGACACCGTACTGGGGGATACACTCTCCTGGGACACCCGACAGATGTTTTTC.

This clone rates as large (0.1 to 1%). The chain links TRDV2 to TRDJ1; TRDD3 matches at 11 bases. The CDR3 is 16 amino acids. The J segment lost 0 bases and the V segment lost 2 bases, leaving 4 bases of the junction unmatched. Per germline, CDR1 GEAIGNYY and CDR2 EKD. The CDR3 coding sequence is TGTGCCTGTGACAAGTTGGGGGATACGAACACCGATAAACTCATCTTT. Translation: CACDKLGDTNTDKLIF.

This clone has more than one count but fewer than ten. The protein recorded in TCRdb matches a much larger clone and deviates from this DNA's translation at residue 7, suggesting a read error; the protein here is obtained by translating the DNA. The chain carries TRDV2 and TRDJ1, with 10 bases matching TRDD3. Germline loops: CDR1 GEAIGNYY, CDR2 EKD. With V trimmed by 0 bases and J by 1 base, 10 bases remained unmatched. This CDR3 has 18 residues. The DNA for the CDR3 is TGTGCCTGTGACACCCTCCGCCGTACTGGGGGATCCACCGATAAACTCATCTTT. This translates into CACDTLRRTGGSTDKLIF.

The table lists this clone with a count of one. One end of the junction is discordant with germline, which a read error may explain. V is TRDV2 and J is TRDJ1; 11 bases are a match to TRDD3. The CDR3 totals 17 residues. From germline, CDR1 is GEAIGNYY and CDR2 EKD. This CDR3 reads CARDLLGDMPDTDKLIF. The DNA of the CDR3 is TGTGCCCGTGACCTACTGGGGGATATGCCCGACACCGATAAACTCATCTTT.